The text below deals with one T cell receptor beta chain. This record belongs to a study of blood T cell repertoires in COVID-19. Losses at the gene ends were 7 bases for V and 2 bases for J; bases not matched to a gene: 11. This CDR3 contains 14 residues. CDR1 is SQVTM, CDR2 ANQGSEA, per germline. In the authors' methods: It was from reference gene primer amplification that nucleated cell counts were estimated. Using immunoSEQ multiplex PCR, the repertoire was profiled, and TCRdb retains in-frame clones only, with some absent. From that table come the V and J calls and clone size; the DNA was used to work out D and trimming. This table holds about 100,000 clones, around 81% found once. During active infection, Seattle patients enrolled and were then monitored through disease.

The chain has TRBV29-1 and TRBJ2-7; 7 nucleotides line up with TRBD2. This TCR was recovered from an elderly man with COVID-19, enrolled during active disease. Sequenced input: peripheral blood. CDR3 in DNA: TGCAGCGCCACACTAGCGAAAAAGACCTACGAGCAGTACTTC. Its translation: CSATLAKKTYEQYF.